Reported below is one T cell receptor beta chain. Patients from Seattle were sampled longitudinally, starting during active infection. This sample is drawn from a study of blood T cell repertoires in COVID-19. About the research overall: T cells, B-cell-depleted T cells, or PBMCs supplied cDNA or gDNA.

Original data processing: Estimation of nucleated cell counts was performed using reference gene primer amplification. Libraries were prepared by immunoSEQ multiplex PCR; TCRdb keeps only in-frame clonotypes and omits some of them. The DNA was the basis for D and trimming; V, J and clone size are from that table. The sample has about 170,000 clones; 85% are singletons. The source of this sequence is a woman over 75 with COVID-19, enrolled during active disease. Sequencing was carried out using peripheral blood.

The CDR3 DNA reads as TGTGCCAGCTCACTCACCGGGACACCGAACGAGCAGTACTTC. Its protein product is CASSLTGTPNEQYF. The chain links TRBV18 to TRBJ2-7, with D maybe TRBD1 (6 bases). The germline CDR1 and CDR2 sequences are KGHSH and LQKENI. This CDR3 is built from 14 residues. Deletions cut 4 bases from V and 5 bases from J, with 15 bases between.